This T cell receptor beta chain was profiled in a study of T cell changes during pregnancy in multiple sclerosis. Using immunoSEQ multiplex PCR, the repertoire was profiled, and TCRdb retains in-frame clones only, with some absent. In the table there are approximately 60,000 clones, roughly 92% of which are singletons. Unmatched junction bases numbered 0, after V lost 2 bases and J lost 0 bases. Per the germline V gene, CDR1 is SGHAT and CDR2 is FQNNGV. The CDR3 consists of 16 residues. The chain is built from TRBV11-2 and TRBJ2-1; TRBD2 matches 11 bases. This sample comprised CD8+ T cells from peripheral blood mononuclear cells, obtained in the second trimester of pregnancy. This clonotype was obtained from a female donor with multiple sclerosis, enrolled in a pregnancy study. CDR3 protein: CASSLTSGSSYNEQFF. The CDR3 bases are TGTGCCAGCAGCTTAACTAGCGGGAGCTCCTACAATGAGCAGTTCTTC.